The 20 T cell receptor beta chains listed next were all sequenced from one sample in a study of blood T cell repertoires in COVID-19. Sequencing was performed with immunoSEQ multiplex PCR; in TCRdb, only in-frame clones are kept and a portion is missing. The table lists around 94,000 clones, about nine tenths of them singletons, with 4% to 5.5% in the top ten. Sample: peripheral blood. These receptors originate from a woman between 50 and 59 years old with COVID-19, enrolled during active disease.

This clone was seen once. The chain carries TRBV18 and TRBJ1-5, with 8 bases aligning to TRBD1. This CDR3 comprises 17 residues. V trimming: 3 bases; J trimming: 0 bases; junction bases outside the gene matches: 7. Germline CDR1 is KGHSH and CDR2 is LQKENI. The CDR3 loop is CASSPQSGQDSNQPQHF. CDR3 bases: TGTGCCAGCTCACCTCAATCGGGACAGGATAGCAATCAGCCCCAGCATTTT. Variable domain in full (rest from reference TRBV18 and TRBJ1-5): NAGVMQNPRHLVRRRGQEARLRCSPMKGHSHVYWYRQLPEEGLKFMVYLQKENIIDESGMPKERFSAEFPKEGPSILRIQQVVRGDSAAYFCASSPQSGQDSNQPQHFGDGTRLSIL.

The chain has TRBV5-4 and TRBJ2-5, with D possibly matching TRBD1 (6 bases). The CDR3 contains 13 residues. CDR1 is SGHNT, CDR2 YYREEE, per germline (reference sequence). V was shortened by 4 bases and J by 5 bases, with 12 bases between the two germline ends. The CDR3 spells CASSLRQVETQYF. CDR3 sequence (DNA): TGTGCCAGCAGCCTCAGACAGGTGGAGACCCAGTACTTC.

The V gene is TRBV18, the J gene TRBJ2-3; 14 bases map to TRBD2. Trimming removed 5 bases from V and 4 bases from J; junction bases left unmatched: 8. Germline CDR1 is KGHSH and CDR2 is LQKENI. The CDR3 has 17 amino acids. The CDR3 DNA reads TGTGCCAGCTCATCGACTAGCGGGGGGGCCCGGTCAGATACGCAGTATTTT. Translating it yields CASSSTSGGARSDTQYF.

The V and J genes are TRBV19 and TRBJ1-5; D unclear. Deletions cut 4 bases from V and 0 bases from J, with 19 bases between. CDR1 is LNHDA and CDR2 is SQIVND in the germline V gene (reference sequence). CDR3 length: 18 amino acids. The chain's CDR3 is CASSRPETGFYSNQPQHF. CDR3 coding DNA: TGTGCCAGTAGTAGACCTGAAACGGGTTTTTATAGCAATCAGCCCCAGCATTTT.

The chain links TRBV28 to TRBJ1-1; maybe TRBD1 (5 bases). Between the trimmed V and J ends, which lost 6 bases and 3 bases, there was a span of 20 bases. CDR3 length: 16 residues. Per germline, CDR1 MDHEN and CDR2 SYDVKM. CDR3 protein: CASRPSGRAGDTEAFF. CDR3 DNA: TGTGCCAGCAGGCCGAGCGGCAGGGCGGGGGACACTGAAGCTTTCTTT.

There are a few counts of this clone. The chain has TRBV10-3 and TRBJ2-5; 9 nucleotides match TRBD2. CDR1 and CDR2 from the germline V gene are ENHRY and SYGVKD. The V segment lost 2 bases and the J segment 4 bases; nucleotides outside the gene matches: 11. CDR3 length: 17 amino acids. CDR3 amino acids: CAISEQISGGSGETQYF. CDR3 DNA sequence: TGTGCCATCAGTGAGCAGATTAGCGGGGGTTCTGGAGAGACCCAGTACTTC.

The rearrangement joins TRBV4-1 to TRBJ2-3, with a possible D match to TRBD2 (6 bases). The V and J ends lost 3 bases and 1 base respectively, with 17 bases between them. This CDR3 has 17 residues. Germline CDR1 and CDR2: MGHRA and YSYEKL. CDR3 in amino acids: CASSQGVVAGRTDTQYF. The CDR3 bases are TGCGCCAGCAGCCAGGGGGTGGTGGCGGGGCGCACAGATACGCAGTATTTT.

This rearrangement joins TRBV2 to TRBJ1-3, with 7 nucleotides matching TRBD1. V dropped 6 bases and J dropped 0; count of bases not matched to a gene: 8. The CDR3 runs 16 residues. Germline V lookup: CDR1 SNHLY, CDR2 FYNNEI. The CDR3 region has the DNA TGTGCCAGCAGCCAAGACAGGGCCTCCTCTGGAAACACCATATATTTT. It is translated as CASSQDRASSGNTIYF.

This chain joins TRBV5-4 and TRBJ2-6; 7 bases align to TRBD1. CDR1 SGHNT and CDR2 YYREEE come from the germline V gene (reference sequence). V gave up 2 bases and J gave up 3 bases; unmatched junction bases: 2. The length of the CDR3 is 15 residues. The CDR3 region is CASSFRTGGANVLTF. CDR3 DNA sequence: TGTGCCAGCAGCTTTAGGACAGGTGGGGCCAACGTCCTGACTTTC.

The chain joins TRBV7-3 to TRBJ1-1; D is unresolved. The CDR3 contains 13 residues. V was trimmed by 2 bases and J by 0 bases, leaving 4 bases between them. In germline, CDR1 is SGHTA, CDR2 FQGTGA. CDR3 DNA sequence: TGTGCCAGCAGCTTACATTTGAACACTGAAGCTTTCTTT. Translated, it gives CASSLHLNTEAFF.

This clone was observed a few times. The genes are TRBV7-9 and TRBJ1-1, with TRBD1 matching over 7 bases. CDR1 and CDR2 from the germline V gene are SEHNR and FQNEAQ (reference sequence). With 1 base clipped from V and 5 bases from J, the junction kept 4 bases outside the gene matches. The CDR3 extends over 14 amino acids. The DNA for the CDR3 is TGTGCCAGCAGCTTAGGAACAGGGGAGACTGAAGCTTTCTTT. It translates to CASSLGTGETEAFF. Using reference TRBV7-9 and TRBJ1-1 for the parts outside the CDR3, the full variable domain is DTGVSQNPRHKITKRGQNVTFRCDPISEHNRLYWYRQTLGQGPEFLTYFQNEAQLEKSRLLSDRFSAERPKGSFSTLEIQRTEQGDSAMYLCASSLGTGETEAFFGQGTRLTVV.

The V call is TRBV19, the J call TRBJ1-4; tentative D call: TRBD1 (5 bases). This CDR3 region has 15 residues. Germline V CDR1 and CDR2: LNHDA, SQIVND (reference sequence). V was trimmed by 2 bases and J by 7 bases, leaving 14 bases between them. CDR3 sequence reads: CASSILGQGGEKLFF. The CDR3 bases are TGTGCCAGTAGTATACTCGGCCAGGGCGGTGAAAAACTGTTTTTT. Full variable domain (missing parts from reference TRBV19 and TRBJ1-4): DGGITQSPKYLFRKEGQNVTLSCEQNLNHDAMYWYRQDPGQGLRLIYYSQIVNDFQKGDIAEGYSVSREKKESFPLTVTSAQKNPTAFYLCASSILGQGGEKLFFGSGTQLSVL.

This chain links TRBV7-8 with TRBJ2-1; a possible D gene is TRBD2 (6 bases). This CDR3 is 16 amino acids long. The V gene lost 5 bases and the J gene lost 4 bases, with 18 bases spanning the gap. Germline loops: CDR1 SGHVS, CDR2 FQNEAQ. The DNA of the CDR3 is TGTGCCAGCAGCCCAAGGATCGGACGGGGGTACAATGAGCAGTTCTTC. This sequence encodes CASSPRIGRGYNEQFF.

The V gene is TRBV6-5, the J gene TRBJ1-5; D not certain. This CDR3 comprises 15 residues. Germline assignment: CDR1 MNHEY and CDR2 SVGAGI. V lost 5 bases, J lost 0 bases, and 11 bases lay in between. CDR3 in amino acids: CASSPDTYSNQPQHF. CDR3 DNA sequence: TGTGCCAGCAGTCCTGACACCTATAGCAATCAGCCCCAGCATTTT.

The rearrangement uses TRBV2 and TRBJ2-3; 9 positions agree with TRBD1. CDR1 is SNHLY, CDR2 FYNNEI, per germline. J lost 2 bases, V lost 10 bases, and 10 bases had no gene match. CDR3 length: 15 residues. CDR3 amino acids: CATGQGKSPTDTQYF. Written as DNA, the CDR3 is TGTGCCACAGGACAGGGGAAATCCCCCACAGATACGCAGTATTTT.

The chain links TRBV1 to TRBJ2-1; TRBD2 reflects the table's D call only, with no check against the DNA. TRBV1 is classified as a pseudogene. This CDR3 is 17 amino acids long. CDR3: CTSSQDTLAGRNNEQFF. In DNA, the CDR3 is TGCACCAGCAGCCAAGACACGTTAGCGGGGAGGAACAATGAGCAGTTCTTC.

On this clone: The identical CDR3 is also encoded by other nucleotide sequences in the sample. The chain employs TRBV6-6 and TRBJ1-1; D is undetermined. Trimming left V 0 bases short and J 2 bases short, with 7 bases between. Germline CDR1 is MNHNY and CDR2 is SVGAGI (reference sequence). CDR3 length: 14 amino acids. CDR3 in amino acids: CASSYSEGNTEAFF. CDR3 sequence (DNA): TGTGCCAGCAGTTACTCGGAGGGCAACACTGAAGCTTTCTTT.

The J gene is TRBJ1-4, the V gene TRBV2; the match to TRBD1 covers 11 bases. CDR1 SNHLY and CDR2 FYNNEI come from the germline V gene. The V gene end was trimmed by 6 bases and the J gene end by 4 bases; junction bases not matched to a gene: 4. This CDR3 is built from 15 residues. CDR3 nucleotide sequence: TGTGCCAGCAGCAGGGACAGGGGGAATAATGAAAAACTGTTTTTT. Amino acids: CASSRDRGNNEKLFF.

The rearrangement joins TRBV27 to TRBJ2-7; 7 bases match TRBD1. The V gene end was trimmed by 3 bases and the J gene end by 5 bases; junction bases not matched to a gene: 7. The CDR3 has 14 amino acids. Germline V lookup: CDR1 MNHEY, CDR2 SMNVEV (reference sequence). CDR3 DNA sequence: TGTGCCAGCAGTTTTGAGACAGGGTCCCACGAGCAGTACTTC. It translates to CASSFETGSHEQYF.

The chain links TRBV2 to TRBJ1-1; D not certain. Between the trimmed V and J ends, which lost 7 bases and 11 bases, there was a span of 20 bases. CDR3 length: 13 residues. The V gene's germline CDR1 is SNHLY and CDR2 FYNNEI. CDR3 DNA: TGTGCCAGCATTGCCGACCCGGGAGGGTCGGCTTTCTTT. It is translated as CASIADPGGSAFF.